The clone carrying this T cell receptor beta chain has only one observation. Each participant's cohort was designated according to participant-reported clinical history. No more than 2 weeks before study entry, exposed participants had met a case of COVID-19. These data come from a study of blood T cell repertoires in COVID-19. Study as a whole: Specimens from acute and convalescent COVID-19 originated in the United States, Italy and Spain. Sample material is recorded as cDNA or gDNA derived from T cells, B-cell-depleted T cells, or PBMCs.

Profiled with immunoSEQ multiplex PCR; TCRdb holds only in-frame clones, not every one. In the table there are 350,000 to 450,000 clones, about 88% of which are singletons. CDR3 length equals 15 residues. J was trimmed by 3 bases and V by 5 bases; bases with no gene match: 5. Per the germline V gene, CDR1 is MDHEN and CDR2 is SYDVKM. This sequence originates from a woman aged 18-30 years who had been exposed to COVID-19. V and J are TRBV28 and TRBJ1-1; 11 nucleotides align to TRBD1. Specimen: PBMCs or T cells enriched from blood (not recorded which). The CDR3 DNA reads TGTGCCAGCAGTACCGGGACAGGGGGAGACACTGAAGCTTTCTTT. Amino acids: CASSTGTGGDTEAFF. Based on the CDR3 plus reference TRBV28 and TRBJ1-1, the full variable domain is DVKVTQSSRYLVKRTGEKVFLECVQDMDHENMFWYRQDPGLGLRLIYFSYDVKMKEKGDIPEGYSVSREKKERFSLILESASTNQTSMYLCASSTGTGGDTEAFFGQGTRLTVV.